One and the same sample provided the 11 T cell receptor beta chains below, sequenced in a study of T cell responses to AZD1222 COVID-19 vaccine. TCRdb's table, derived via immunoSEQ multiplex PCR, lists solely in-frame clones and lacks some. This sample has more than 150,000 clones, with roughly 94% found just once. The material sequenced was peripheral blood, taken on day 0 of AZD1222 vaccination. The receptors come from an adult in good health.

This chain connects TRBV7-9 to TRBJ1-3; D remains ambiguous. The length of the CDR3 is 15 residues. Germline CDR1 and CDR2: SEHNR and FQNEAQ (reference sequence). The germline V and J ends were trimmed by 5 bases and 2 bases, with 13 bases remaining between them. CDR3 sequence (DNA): TGTGCCAGCAGCACCCAGCGGTCAGCTGGAAACACCATATATTTT. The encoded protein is CASSTQRSAGNTIYF.

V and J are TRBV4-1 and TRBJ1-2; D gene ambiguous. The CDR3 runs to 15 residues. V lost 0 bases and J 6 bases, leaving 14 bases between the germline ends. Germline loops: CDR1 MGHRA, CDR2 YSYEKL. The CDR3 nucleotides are TGCGCCAGCAGCCAAGAAGGTTGGCCGGCGGATGGCTACACCTTC. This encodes CASSQEGWPADGYTF.

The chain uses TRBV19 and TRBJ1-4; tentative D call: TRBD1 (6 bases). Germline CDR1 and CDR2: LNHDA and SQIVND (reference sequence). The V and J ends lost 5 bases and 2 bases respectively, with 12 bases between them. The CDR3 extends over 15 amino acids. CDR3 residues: CASSYRDGTNEKLFF. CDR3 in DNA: TGTGCCAGTAGTTACAGGGATGGTACTAATGAAAAACTGTTTTTT.

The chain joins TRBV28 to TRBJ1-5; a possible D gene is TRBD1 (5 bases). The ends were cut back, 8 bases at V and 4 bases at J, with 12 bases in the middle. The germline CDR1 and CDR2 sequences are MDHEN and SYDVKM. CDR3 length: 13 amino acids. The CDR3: CASQDRFNQPQHF. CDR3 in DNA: TGTGCCAGCCAAGACAGATTTAATCAGCCCCAGCATTTT.

CDR3 DNA sequence: TGTGCCAGCAGTGATAGTCCCCGGCGACCCCTCCACTTT. Translation gives CASSDSPRRPLHF. The V and J genes are TRBV2 and TRBJ1-6; D gene uncertain. CDR3 length: 13 residues. V gave up 3 bases and J gave up 12 bases, with 12 bases separating them. Per the germline V gene, CDR1 is SNHLY and CDR2 is FYNNEI.

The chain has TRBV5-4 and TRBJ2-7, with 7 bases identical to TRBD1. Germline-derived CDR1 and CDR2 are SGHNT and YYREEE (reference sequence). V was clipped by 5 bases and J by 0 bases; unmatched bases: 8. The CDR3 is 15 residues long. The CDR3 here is CASRPGQSASYEQYF. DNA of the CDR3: TGTGCCAGCAGGCCGGGACAGTCCGCCTCCTACGAGCAGTACTTC.

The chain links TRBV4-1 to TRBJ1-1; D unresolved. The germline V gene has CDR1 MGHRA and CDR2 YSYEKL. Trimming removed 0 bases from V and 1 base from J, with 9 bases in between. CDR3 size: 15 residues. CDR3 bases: TGCGCCAGCAGCCAAGAGATCCCCCAGAACACTGAAGCTTTCTTT. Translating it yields CASSQEIPQNTEAFF.

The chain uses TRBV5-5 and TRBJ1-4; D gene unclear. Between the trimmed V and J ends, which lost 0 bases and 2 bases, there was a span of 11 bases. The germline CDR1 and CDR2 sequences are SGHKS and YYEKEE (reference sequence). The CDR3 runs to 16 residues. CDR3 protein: CASSLEEVRTNEKLFF. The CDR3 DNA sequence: TGTGCCAGCAGCTTGGAGGAGGTTCGGACTAATGAAAAACTGTTTTTT.

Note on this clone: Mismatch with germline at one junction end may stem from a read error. The CDR3 region has the DNA TGTGCCACCAGCAGAGATTGGGGGACAGGATGTGTCTTC. This encodes CATSRDWGTGCVF. The chain links TRBV15 to TRBJ1-2, with 8 nucleotides matching TRBD1. Per the germline V gene, CDR1 is LNHNV and CDR2 is YYDKDF (reference sequence). The CDR3 extends over 13 amino acids. The whole variable domain, remainder taken from reference TRBV15 and TRBJ1-2, is DAMVIQNPRYQVTQFGKPVTLSCSQTLNHNVMYWYQQKSSQAPKLLFHYYDKDFNNEADTPDNFQSRRPNTSFCFLDIRSPGLGDTAMYLCATSRDWGTGCVFGSGTRLTVV.

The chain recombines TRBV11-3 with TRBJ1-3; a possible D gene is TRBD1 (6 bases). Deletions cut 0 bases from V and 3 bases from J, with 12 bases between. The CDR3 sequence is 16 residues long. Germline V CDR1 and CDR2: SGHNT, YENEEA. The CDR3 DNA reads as TGTGCCAGCAGCTTAGAGGACAGAATCCTTGGAAACACCATATATTTT. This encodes CASSLEDRILGNTIYF.

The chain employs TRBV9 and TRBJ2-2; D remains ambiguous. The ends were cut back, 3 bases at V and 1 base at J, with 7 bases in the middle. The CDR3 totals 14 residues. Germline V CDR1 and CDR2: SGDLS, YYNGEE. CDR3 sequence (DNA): TGTGCCAGCAGCGGGACGGGGAACACCGGGGAGCTGTTTTTT. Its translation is CASSGTGNTGELFF.